Following are 25 T cell receptor beta chains from one sample sequenced in a study of T cell responses to AZD1222 COVID-19 vaccine. The data were produced by immunoSEQ multiplex PCR, yet TCRdb's version contains in-frame clones alone and is incomplete. Of some 86,000 clones in the sample, 90% were seen once. Specimen: peripheral blood, collected 28 days after the second AZD1222 dose. These receptors were collected from an adult who received the AZD1222 COVID-19 vaccine.

The chain joins TRBV5-1 to TRBJ1-1; maybe TRBD1 (5 bases). V gave up 1 base and J gave up 5 bases, with 12 bases separating them. This CDR3 has 14 amino acids. Germline V gene lookup returns CDR1 SGHRS and CDR2 YFSETQ. The CDR3 DNA is TGCGCCAGCAGCTTGAGAGGGGAGCGGACTGAAGCTTTCTTT. Residues: CASSLRGERTEAFF. The full variable domain, with the rest looked up from reference TRBV5-1 and TRBJ1-1, is KAGVTQTPRYLIKTRGQQVTLSCSPISGHRSVSWYQQTPGQGLQFLFEYFSETQRNKGNFPGRFSGRQFSNSRSEMNVSTLELGDSALYLCASSLRGERTEAFFGQGTRLTVV.

This chain joins TRBV6-5 and TRBJ1-1; the D gene is possibly TRBD1 (6 bases). The V end was cut by 5 bases, the J end by 10 bases, with 23 bases between. The CDR3 extends over 15 amino acids. CDR1 and CDR2 (germline): MNHEY, SVGAGI. The CDR3 nucleotides are TGTGCCAGCAGTCCAGTCCGGGACACGTCGAGGGGAGCTTTCTTT. As protein: CASSPVRDTSRGAFF.

This clone has a single count. The chain links TRBV6-2 or TRBV6-3 to TRBJ2-5; TRBD2 aligns across 9 bases. J was trimmed by 5 bases and V by 6 bases; bases with no gene match: 16. Germline CDR1 is MNHEY and CDR2 is SVGEGT. This CDR3 spans 17 amino acids. CDR3 sequence (DNA): TGTGCCAGCAGCCCTCGGAGGGCGGGGGGGCCCAGGGAGACCCAGTACTTC. It yields the protein CASSPRRAGGPRETQYF.

This chain uses TRBV6-2 or TRBV6-3 with TRBJ1-2, with a possible D match to TRBD1 (6 bases). The CDR3 is 15 residues long. V was cut by 4 bases and J by 4 bases, with 16 bases left in between. The germline V gene has CDR1 MNHEY and CDR2 SVGEGT. DNA of the CDR3: TGTGCCAGCAGTTCGCCGGGACAAGGGCGCTATGGCTACACCTTC. This encodes CASSSPGQGRYGYTF.

The V gene is TRBV7-9, the J gene TRBJ1-6, with D perhaps TRBD1 (5 bases). This CDR3 has 15 residues. The germline CDR1 and CDR2 sequences are SEHNR and FQNEAQ (reference sequence). Trimming removed 1 base at V and 9 bases at J, with 13 bases between. The CDR3 DNA reads TGTGCCAGCAGCTTAGAGGGCGCGAGGGGTTCACCCCTCCACTTT. This gives the protein CASSLEGARGSPLHF.

The chain links TRBV23-1 to TRBJ1-4, with 7 bases matching TRBD1. TRBV23-1 is assigned to the ORF class and has an uncertain function. The J segment lost 7 bases and the V segment lost 4 bases, leaving 3 bases of the junction unmatched. CDR3 length: 13 residues. Here the CDR3 reads CASSLGDSEKLFF. CDR3 coding DNA: TGCGCCAGCAGTCTCGGGGACAGTGAAAAACTGTTTTTT.

The rearrangement links TRBV7-8 to TRBJ1-1, with 8 nucleotides matching TRBD1. Germline CDR1 reads SGHVS; CDR2 reads FQNEAQ. V trimming: 5 bases; J trimming: 1 base; junction bases outside the gene matches: 3. CDR3 length equals 14 residues. CDR3 DNA sequence: TGTGCCAGCAGCATAGGACAGGGGAACACTGAAGCTTTCTTT. It encodes CASSIGQGNTEAFF.

Written as DNA, the CDR3 is TGTGCCAGCATCCCGGGGGGCGCAGGCGCAGATACGCAGTATTTT. Protein: CASIPGGAGADTQYF. The genes are TRBV6-5 and TRBJ2-3; D possibly corresponds to TRBD2 (7 bases). The V gene's germline CDR1 is MNHEY and CDR2 SVGAGI. This CDR3 is 15 amino acids long. V lost 7 bases and J lost 4, with 18 bases in between.

The chain recombines TRBV13 with TRBJ1-4; 10 bases match TRBD1. J gave up 6 bases and V 1 base, and 2 bases lay outside the gene matches. Germline V lookup: CDR1 PRHDT, CDR2 FYEKMQ (reference sequence). This CDR3 comprises 15 residues. The CDR3 is CASSLATGGDEKLFF. CDR3 DNA: TGTGCCAGCAGCTTAGCGACAGGGGGCGATGAAAAACTGTTTTTT.

This clone appeared a single time. The chain combines TRBV4-3 with TRBJ1-2, with D unclear. Germline CDR1 and CDR2: LGHNA and YSLEER. The CDR3 totals 15 residues. With 0 bases removed from V and 6 bases from J, the gap between germline ends came to 14 bases. The DNA for the CDR3 is TGCGCCAGCAGCCAAGAAGAGACCTCTGGGGATGGCTACACCTTC. It encodes CASSQEETSGDGYTF.

The chain links TRBV7-6 to TRBJ1-6; D is perhaps TRBD1 (5 bases). CDR1 and CDR2 (germline): SGHVS, FNYEAQ. CDR3 length: 18 amino acids. V was cut by 1 base and J by 2 bases, with 15 bases left in between. The CDR3 is CASSLGSRETTYNSPLHF. The CDR3 DNA follows: TGTGCCAGCAGCTTAGGGTCCAGGGAGACGACCTATAATTCACCCCTCCACTTT.

This clone appeared a few times. The chain uses TRBV15 and TRBJ1-4; 7 positions agree with TRBD1. The trim removed 4 bases at V and 4 bases at J, leaving 9 bases unmatched. This CDR3 has 16 amino acids. Looked up from germline, CDR1 is LNHNV and CDR2 is YYDKDF (reference sequence). CDR3 loop: CATSNPGQRFNEKLFF. CDR3 nucleotides: TGTGCCACCAGCAACCCGGGACAGAGATTTAATGAAAAACTGTTTTTT.

The chain recombines TRBV5-6 with TRBJ2-3, with 8 nucleotides matching TRBD1. The germline CDR1 and CDR2 sequences are SGHDT and YYEEEE. This CDR3 region has 16 residues. With V trimmed by 0 bases and J by 4 bases, 7 bases remained unmatched. CDR3 loop: CASSLEWTGSADTQYF. The CDR3 DNA sequence: TGTGCCAGCAGCTTGGAGTGGACAGGGAGTGCAGATACGCAGTATTTT.

In DNA, the CDR3 is TGTGCCAGCAGCTTATCCCCAAGCTCTGGAAACACCATATATTTT. This sequence encodes CASSLSPSSGNTIYF. This chain connects TRBV7-2 to TRBJ1-3, with D hard to call. V lost 2 bases, J lost 0 bases, and 8 bases lay in between. Germline V gene sequence: CDR1 SGHTA, CDR2 FQGNSA. CDR3 length: 15 residues.

The genes are TRBV6-1 and TRBJ1-5; D remains ambiguous. V gave up 1 base and J gave up 2 bases, with 15 bases separating them. CDR1 and CDR2 from the germline V gene are MNHNS and SASEGT. The CDR3 consists of 17 residues. In nucleotides, the CDR3 is TGTGCCAGCAGTGAAGGGACCTCCGGGTTGGGCAATCAGCCCCAGCATTTT. It specifies CASSEGTSGLGNQPQHF.

This clone occurred once. The rearrangement uses TRBV4-3 and TRBJ1-6; 9 nucleotides line up with TRBD1. The CDR3 is made up of 16 amino acids. The V segment lost 4 bases and the J segment 10 bases; nucleotides outside the gene matches: 11. Germline CDR1 is LGHNA and CDR2 is YSLEER. The CDR3 bases are TGCGCCAGCAGCCGGAGAGTACAGGGGGCAGGATCACCCCTCCACTTT. Its protein product is CASSRRVQGAGSPLHF.

This clone was seen only once. This chain connects TRBV9 to TRBJ1-2, with D possibly matching TRBD1 (6 bases). The CDR3 loop spans 14 amino acids. Germline CDR1 SGDLS, CDR2 YYNGEE. Trimming stripped 3 bases from V and 8 bases from J, with 17 bases between. CDR3 region: CASSDPPQGIGYTF. In DNA, the CDR3 is TGTGCCAGCAGCGACCCCCCGCAGGGGATAGGCTACACCTTC.

The chain is built from TRBV7-2 and TRBJ1-2; the D is unclear. V was trimmed by 1 base and J by 0 bases, leaving 9 bases between them. This CDR3 is built from 15 residues. Germline CDR1 reads SGHTA; CDR2 reads FQGNSA. CDR3 bases: TGTGCCAGCAGCTTAGTAGGTACGACTAACTATGGCTACACCTTC. This encodes CASSLVGTTNYGYTF.

J is TRBJ2-6 and V is TRBV5-4; D is unresolved. The CDR3 contains 13 residues. In germline, CDR1 is SGHNT, CDR2 YYREEE (reference sequence). The ends were cut back, 3 bases at V and 4 bases at J, with 5 bases in the middle. The CDR3 bases are TGTGCCAGCAGCTGGCGGGGGGCCAACGTCCTGACTTTC. It translates to CASSWRGANVLTF.

The V call is TRBV13, the J call TRBJ1-3; the match to TRBD1 covers 7 bases. CDR1 is PRHDT, CDR2 FYEKMQ, per germline (reference sequence). The CDR3 is 17 residues long. Trimming took 0 bases from V and 0 from J; bases not matched to a gene: 5. In DNA form, the CDR3 reads TGTGCCAGCAGCTTAGGACAGGGGACTAACTCTGGAAACACCATATATTTT. Translated: CASSLGQGTNSGNTIYF.

This clone was seen only a few times. The chain combines TRBV3-1 (or the pseudogene TRBV3-2) with TRBJ1-5; 8 nucleotides align to TRBD1. This CDR3 contains 16 residues. Germline values: CDR1 LGHDT, CDR2 YNNKEL (reference sequence). The trim removed 4 bases at V and 4 bases at J, leaving 9 bases unmatched. The DNA of the CDR3 is TGTGCCAGCAGCCGCTCCGGGACAGGAGCAAATCAGCCCCAGCATTTT. Its protein is CASSRSGTGANQPQHF.

The J gene is TRBJ2-5, the V gene TRBV6-5, with TRBD1 matching 8 bases. In germline, CDR1 is MNHEY, CDR2 SVGAGI. V lost 0 bases and J lost 5; bases outside the gene matches: 5. CDR3 size: 15 residues. The CDR3 DNA is TGTGCCAGCAGTTACTCAGTGGACAGGGCTGAGACCCAGTACTTC. Translating gives CASSYSVDRAETQYF.

V and J are TRBV10-3 and TRBJ2-5, with D possibly being TRBD1 or TRBD2 (5 bases each). The CDR3 runs to 15 residues. Per germline, CDR1 ENHRY and CDR2 SYGVKD. V was cut by 6 bases and J by 2 bases, with 16 bases left in between. Written as DNA, the CDR3 is TGTGCCATCAGCAAGACCGGGACCCAACAAGAGACCCAGTACTTC. Protein sequence: CAISKTGTQQETQYF.

The V and J genes are TRBV27 and TRBJ2-3, with a weak D call TRBD1 (5 bases). V lost 5 bases, J lost 1 base, and 22 bases lay in between. Germline values: CDR1 MNHEY, CDR2 SMNVEV (reference sequence). CDR3 size: 18 residues. CDR3 protein: CASSTDTRTVRRTDTQYF. The CDR3 nucleotides read TGTGCCAGCAGTACGGACACGCGCACTGTACGACGCACAGATACGCAGTATTTT.

The CDR3, as DNA: TGTGCCAGCAGCTTGAATGTTGGCTACACCTTC. This gives the protein CASSLNVGYTF. V is TRBV5-6 and J is TRBJ1-2; D is unclear. With 1 base removed from V and 7 bases from J, the gap between germline ends came to 5 bases. The CDR3 sequence is 11 residues long. Germline V gene sequence: CDR1 SGHDT, CDR2 YYEEEE.